This TCR beta chain came from a study of blood T cell repertoires in COVID-19. About the study: From the United States, Italy and Spain came samples of acute and convalescent COVID-19. T cells, B-cell-depleted T cells, or PBMCs provided the cDNA or gDNA that served as material.

CDR1 and CDR2 from the germline V gene are GTSNPN and SVGIG (reference sequence). J was trimmed by 1 base and V by 0 bases; bases with no gene match: 23. This CDR3 is 22 amino acids long. Profiled with immunoSEQ multiplex PCR; TCRdb holds only in-frame clones, not every one. The sample holds roughly 410,000 clones; around 87% are singletons and the top ten take about 2.1%. V and J are TRBV30 and TRBJ2-4; TRBD2 matches 8 bases. This TCR derives from a woman aged 55-75 years with COVID-19, enrolled during active disease. Sequencing input: peripheral blood. CDR3 in DNA: TGTGCCTGGAGTGTATGGCTCGGGCCAGCGGGGGTCATAAGGGCGGCCAAAAACATTCAGTACTTC. It yields the protein CAWSVWLGPAGVIRAAKNIQYF.